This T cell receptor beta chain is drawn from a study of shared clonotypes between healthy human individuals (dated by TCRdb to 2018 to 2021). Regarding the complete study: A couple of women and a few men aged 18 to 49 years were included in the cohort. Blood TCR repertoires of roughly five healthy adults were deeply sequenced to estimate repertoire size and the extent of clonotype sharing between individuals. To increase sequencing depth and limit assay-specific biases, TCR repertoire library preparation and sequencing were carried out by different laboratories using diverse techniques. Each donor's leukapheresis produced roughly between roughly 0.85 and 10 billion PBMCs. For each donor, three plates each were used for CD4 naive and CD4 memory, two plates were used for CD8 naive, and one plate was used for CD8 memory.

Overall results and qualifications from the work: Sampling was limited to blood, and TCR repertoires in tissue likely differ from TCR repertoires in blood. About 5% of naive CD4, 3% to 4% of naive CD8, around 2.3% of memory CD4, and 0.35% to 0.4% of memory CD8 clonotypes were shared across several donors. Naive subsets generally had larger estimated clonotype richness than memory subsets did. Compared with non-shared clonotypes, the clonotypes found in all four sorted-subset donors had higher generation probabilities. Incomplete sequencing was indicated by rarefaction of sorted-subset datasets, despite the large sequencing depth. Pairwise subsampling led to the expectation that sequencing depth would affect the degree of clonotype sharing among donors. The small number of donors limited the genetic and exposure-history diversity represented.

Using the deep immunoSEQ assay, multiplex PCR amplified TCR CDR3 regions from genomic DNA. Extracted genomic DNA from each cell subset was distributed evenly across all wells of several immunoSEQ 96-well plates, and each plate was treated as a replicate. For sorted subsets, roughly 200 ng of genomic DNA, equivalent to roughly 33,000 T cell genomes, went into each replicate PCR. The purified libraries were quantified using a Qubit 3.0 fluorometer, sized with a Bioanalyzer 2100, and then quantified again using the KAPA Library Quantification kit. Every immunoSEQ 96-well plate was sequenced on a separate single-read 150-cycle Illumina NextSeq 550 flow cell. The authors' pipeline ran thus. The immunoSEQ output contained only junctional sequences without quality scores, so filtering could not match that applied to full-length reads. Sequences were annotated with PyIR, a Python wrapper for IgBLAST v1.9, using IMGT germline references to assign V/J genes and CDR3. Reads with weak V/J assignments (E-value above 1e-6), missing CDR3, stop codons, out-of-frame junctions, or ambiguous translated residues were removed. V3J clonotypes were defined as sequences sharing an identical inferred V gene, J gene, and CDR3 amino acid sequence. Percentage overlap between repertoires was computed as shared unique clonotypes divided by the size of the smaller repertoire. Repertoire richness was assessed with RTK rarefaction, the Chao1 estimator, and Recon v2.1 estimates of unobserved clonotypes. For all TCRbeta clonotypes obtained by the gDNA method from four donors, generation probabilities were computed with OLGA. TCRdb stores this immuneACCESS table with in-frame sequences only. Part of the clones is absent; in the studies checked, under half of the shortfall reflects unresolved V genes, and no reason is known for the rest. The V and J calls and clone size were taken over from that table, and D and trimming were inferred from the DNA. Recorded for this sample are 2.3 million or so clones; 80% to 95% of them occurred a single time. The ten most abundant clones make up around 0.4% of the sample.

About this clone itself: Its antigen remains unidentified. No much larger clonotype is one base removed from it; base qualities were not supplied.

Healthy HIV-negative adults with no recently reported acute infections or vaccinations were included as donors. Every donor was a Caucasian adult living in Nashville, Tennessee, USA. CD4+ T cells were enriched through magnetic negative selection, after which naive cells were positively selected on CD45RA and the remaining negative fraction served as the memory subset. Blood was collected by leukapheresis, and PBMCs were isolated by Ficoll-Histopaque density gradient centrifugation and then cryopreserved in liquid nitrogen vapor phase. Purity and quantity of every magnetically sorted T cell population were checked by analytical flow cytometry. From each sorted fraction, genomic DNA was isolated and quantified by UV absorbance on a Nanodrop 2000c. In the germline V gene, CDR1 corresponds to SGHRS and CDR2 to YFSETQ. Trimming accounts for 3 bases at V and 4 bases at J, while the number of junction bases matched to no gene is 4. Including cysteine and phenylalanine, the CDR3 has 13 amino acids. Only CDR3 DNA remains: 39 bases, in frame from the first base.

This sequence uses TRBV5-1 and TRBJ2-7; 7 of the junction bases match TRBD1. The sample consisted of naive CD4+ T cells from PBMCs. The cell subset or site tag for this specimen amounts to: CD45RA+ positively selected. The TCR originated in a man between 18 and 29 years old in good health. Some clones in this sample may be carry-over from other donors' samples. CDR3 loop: CASSSTGLYEQYF. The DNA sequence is TGCGCCAGCAGCTCGACAGGGTTGTACGAGCAGTACTTC.